The 4 T cell receptor beta chains below were found in one sample sequenced in a study of regulatory T cells in long-lasting Graves disease. CDR3 regions were amplified by Arm-PCR using iRepertoire HTBI primers to build TCR beta libraries. One entry per CDR3 protein results from TCRdb running MiXCR on the multiplex PCR reads. Of 500,000 to 700,000 distinct CDR3 sequences in the sample, approximately 31% were seen once. Time point here: persistent/refractory GD, antithyroid drugs over 5 years with positive TRAb. Scientists built the TCR library using RNA that was extracted from PBMCs. Sequenced here: peripheral blood mononuclear cells (PBMCs), sampled when the disease was refractory, from a patient treated with antithyroid drugs. Source of these receptors: a female donor with Graves disease.

This clonotype was seen more than once but under ten times. The J gene is TRBJ2-7, the V gene TRBV5-4, with 9 positions matching TRBD2. Per the germline V gene, CDR1 is SGHNT and CDR2 is YYREEE (reference sequence). This CDR3 region has 15 residues. V lost 3 bases to trimming and J lost 2 bases; unmatched junction nucleotides: 6. CDR3 sequence: CASSSPGLAPYEQYF. DNA for the CDR3: TGTGCCAGCAGCTCTCCGGGACTAGCACCCTACGAGCAGTACTTC.

The V and J genes are TRBV20-1 and TRBJ1-5; D not certain. CDR3 size: 13 residues. Germline V lookup: CDR1 DFQATT, CDR2 SNEGSKA (reference sequence). V lost 0 bases and J 14 bases, leaving 17 bases between the germline ends. CDR3 bases: TGCAGTGCTAGAGATTCAGGTATGACTGCGGAGCATTTT. Translation gives CSARDSGMTAEHF.

The gene calls are TRBV10-3 and TRBJ1-1; 7 nucleotides line up with TRBD1. Germline CDR1 is ENHRY and CDR2 is SYGVKD. CDR3 length equals 12 residues. Trimming removed 8 bases from V and 5 bases from J; junction bases left unmatched: 5. CDR3 loop: CAIRDSRTEAFF. The CDR3 DNA reads as TGTGCCATCCGGGACAGTCGGACTGAAGCTTTCTTT.

This clonotype has more than one count but fewer than ten. This chain joins TRBV12-5 and TRBJ1-5, with 7 bases identical to TRBD1. The CDR3 loop spans 13 amino acids. Trimming cost V 8 bases and J 5 bases; bases outside gene matches: 6. CDR1 LGHNT and CDR2 FRNRAP come from the germline V gene. The CDR3 nucleotides are TGTGCTAGTTCCGGGACAGTCCATCAGCCCCAGCATTTT. It is translated as CASSGTVHQPQHF.